This entry features one TCR beta chain sequence. This clonotype was seen a handful of times. It lacks a known antigen. No base-level quality is on record; no much larger clone is a single base apart. The source of the sample is a study of CD8 T cells in ankylosing spondylitis (TCRdb year 2017). Study-wide context: The study set out to find disease-linked TCR variants by profiling T cell receptor beta repertoires in ankylosing spondylitis patients and healthy donors. The full study cohort was made up of about 24 ankylosing spondylitis patients and 108 healthy donors. Peripheral blood samples were taken, and synovial fluid was additionally collected from ankylosing spondylitis patients.

Sequencing was performed on an Illumina HiSeq 2500. Quantitative 5'-RACE with molecular barcodes was used to prepare TCR beta libraries. From the authors' description of their analysis: Disease-linked TCR variants were identified with a new computational method built on a probabilistic model of VDJ rearrangement. In TCRdb, the public reads were trimmed at Q25 with fastp and aligned with MiXCR, with productive beta chains retained. CDR3 protein duplicates are merged, each entry listing the most common genes and DNA. The V and J calls follow TCRdb's processing rather than the paper's. This sample has some 700,000 distinct CDR3 sequences in its table, and 15% to 20% of those were observed once. The top ten constitute around 20% of the sample. What the work shows at the level of the full study, not this receptor alone: A TCR beta motif of about 8 highly homologous amino acid variants appeared characteristic of blood from ankylosing spondylitis patients. The disease-linked clones had a CD8+ phenotype and were found at relatively low frequencies in peripheral blood. Some of the motif variants had been reported before in the synovial fluid and blood of reactive arthritis patients, a finding that suggests common disease-initiation mechanisms. According to the report, matched synovial fluid samples from ankylosing spondylitis patients were significantly enriched for the disease-linked clones.

Including cysteine and phenylalanine, the CDR3 has 15 amino acids. Kept here is only the CDR3 DNA, which spans 45 bases and is read in frame from base 1. V is cut by 1 base and J by 4 bases, and the space between the germline ends is 13 bases. Per the germline V gene, SGHTA is the CDR1 and FQGNSA is the CDR2. The source of this sequence is a male donor with ankylosing spondylitis. The sequence is built from TRBV7-2 and TRBJ1-1; confidence is insufficient to name the D gene. Material: blood, either unsorted or a sorted T cell fraction (not recorded which). The CDR3 region has the sequence CASSLVAVGTTEAFF. The base sequence is TGTGCCAGCAGCTTAGTTGCGGTAGGCACCACTGAAGCTTTCTTT. With the portions outside the CDR3 filled from the reference TRBV7-2 and TRBJ1-1 genes, the complete variable region becomes GAGVSQSPSNKVTEKGKDVELRCDPISGHTALYWYRQSLGQGLEFLIYFQGNSAPDKSGLPSDRFSAERTGGSVSTLTIQRTQQEDSAVYLCASSLVAVGTTEAFFGQGTRLTVV.